The 19 T cell receptor beta chains below come from one sample, sequenced in a study of cytomegalovirus exposure and HLA in healthy donors. Measured with immunoSEQ multiplex PCR; TCRdb has only the in-frame clones, and not every one. The sample consists of under 150,000 clones, 70% to 90% of them appearing once. Specimen: PBMCs. These receptors all come from a man between 18 and 35 years old in good health and CMV-seropositive.

The genes are TRBV29-1 and TRBJ2-1; 9 bases map to TRBD2. Germline CDR1 and CDR2: SQVTM and ANQGSEA. CDR3 size: 16 residues. With V trimmed by 4 bases and J by 0 bases, 7 bases remained unmatched. The CDR3 DNA sequence: TGCAGCGTTGTGTCTAGCGGGGCGAGCTCCTACAATGAGCAGTTCTTC. It encodes CSVVSSGASSYNEQFF.

The chain joins TRBV6-5 to TRBJ1-2, with 7 bases matching TRBD1. Germline V gives CDR1 MNHEY, CDR2 SVGAGI. The CDR3 loop spans 16 amino acids. V lost 1 base and J lost 2; bases outside the gene matches: 7. CDR3 DNA sequence: TGTGCCAGCAGTTACTTAAGGACAGGAAAAAACTATGGCTACACCTTC. Its protein is CASSYLRTGKNYGYTF.

The J gene is TRBJ2-1, the V gene TRBV9; D call uncertain. CDR3 length: 12 residues. V lost 0 bases, J lost 8 bases, and 6 bases lay in between. Germline V gives CDR1 SGDLS, CDR2 YYNGEE. The CDR3 region has the DNA TGTGCCAGCAGCGTAGCTGTCCATGAGCAGTTCTTC. As protein: CASSVAVHEQFF.

The CDR3 DNA reads TGTGCCTGGGAGGGCCAAGAGACCCAGTACTTC. This codes for CAWEGQETQYF. The V gene is TRBV30, the J gene TRBJ2-5, with a weak D call TRBD2 (5 bases). With 5 bases removed from V and 1 base from J, the gap between germline ends came to 5 bases. Germline CDR1 is GTSNPN and CDR2 is SVGIG (reference sequence). The CDR3 length is 11 residues.

The J gene is TRBJ2-2, the V gene TRBV11-2; 12 bases are shared with TRBD2. V lost 3 bases, J lost 7 bases, and 3 bases stayed unmatched. The CDR3 has 15 amino acids. CDR1 and CDR2 from the germline V gene are SGHAT and FQNNGV. The DNA of the CDR3 is TGTGCCAGCAGCTTTGGACTAGCGGGGCACGGGGAGCTGTTTTTT. Translating gives CASSFGLAGHGELFF.

This clone was counted between two and nine times. The genes are TRBV5-1 and TRBJ2-7, with 10 bases aligning to TRBD1. The junction had 10 bases not matched to a gene; V was cut back by 4 bases and J by 6 bases. The germline CDR1 and CDR2 sequences are SGHRS and YFSETQ. The CDR3 has 15 residues. This CDR3 reads CASSPEGGTGVEQYF. DNA of the CDR3: TGCGCCAGCAGCCCCGAGGGGGGGACAGGGGTCGAGCAGTACTTC.

This clone was detected only once. This chain uses TRBV7-9 with TRBJ2-5; tentative D call: TRBD1 (5 bases). CDR1 and CDR2 (germline): SEHNR, FQNEAQ (reference sequence). CDR3 length equals 15 residues. V shed 5 bases and J shed 2 bases, with 15 bases lying between them. CDR3 nucleotide sequence: TGTGCCAGCAGCCCCAGGGTCAACAGACAAGAGACCCAGTACTTC. Translation: CASSPRVNRQETQYF.

V gene TRBV27 combines with J gene TRBJ1-1, with D perhaps TRBD1 (6 bases). CDR1 is MNHEY and CDR2 is SMNVEV in the germline V gene (reference sequence). The length of the CDR3 is 15 residues. The V gene lost 5 bases and the J gene lost 3 bases, with 16 bases spanning the gap. In DNA form, the CDR3 reads TGTGCCAGCAGTACCCCAACCAACAGGGACACTGAAGCTTTCTTT. This gives the protein CASSTPTNRDTEAFF.

This chain uses TRBV4-1 with TRBJ2-3; possibly TRBD2 for D (6 bases). Germline CDR1 and CDR2: MGHRA and YSYEKL. Trimming cost V 0 bases and J 4 bases, with 11 bases left between them. The CDR3 covers 15 residues. The chain's CDR3 is CASSQEGGVADTQYF. CDR3 bases: TGCGCCAGCAGCCAAGAAGGCGGGGTGGCAGATACGCAGTATTTT.

This clone occurred a few times. This chain uses TRBV11-2 with TRBJ2-1; TRBD2 matches 8 bases. V shed 5 bases, J shed 8 bases, and the junction held 5 bases outside the gene matches. Germline V gene lookup returns CDR1 SGHAT and CDR2 FQNNGV. This CDR3 spans 13 amino acids. Written as DNA, the CDR3 is TGTGCCAGCAGCCCCGGGACTAGAGATGAGCAGTTCTTC. It encodes CASSPGTRDEQFF.

The genes are TRBV11-2 and TRBJ2-1; 7 bases align to TRBD2. The CDR3 has 14 amino acids. V shed 2 bases, J shed 2 bases, and the junction held 0 bases outside the gene matches. Germline-derived CDR1 and CDR2 are SGHAT and FQNNGV. The CDR3 region is CASSLSGTYNEQFF. CDR3 nucleotides: TGTGCCAGCAGCTTAAGCGGGACCTACAATGAGCAGTTCTTC.

The V call is TRBV9, the J call TRBJ1-4, with TRBD1 matching over 9 bases. Germline V gene lookup returns CDR1 SGDLS and CDR2 YYNGEE. The CDR3 length is 15 residues. The V and J ends lost 4 bases and 4 bases, in that order; junction bases with no gene match: 5. The CDR3 is CASSLTGGVNEKLFF. The CDR3, as DNA: TGTGCCAGCAGCCTTACAGGGGGCGTTAATGAAAAACTGTTTTTT.

The V and J genes are TRBV11-2 and TRBJ2-2; TRBD2 aligns across 9 bases. The CDR3 sequence is 17 residues long. The J segment lost 6 bases and the V segment lost 5 bases, leaving 13 bases of the junction unmatched. CDR1 is SGHAT, CDR2 FQNNGV, per germline. Here the CDR3 DNA reads TGTGCCAGCAGCCCCCTTGGTTGGCGGGAGGGCGCCGGGGAGCTGTTTTTT. It codes for CASSPLGWREGAGELFF.

J is TRBJ2-7 and V is TRBV30, with 7 bases matching TRBD2. V shed 0 bases and J 6 bases; nucleotides not matched to a gene: 11. CDR3 size: 15 residues. The germline V gene has CDR1 GTSNPN and CDR2 SVGIG (reference sequence). CDR3 sequence: CAWSVIAGFVSEQYF. Here the CDR3 DNA reads TGTGCCTGGAGTGTAATAGCGGGTTTTGTATCCGAGCAGTACTTC.

This chain links TRBV2 with TRBJ2-5; 10 bases are shared with TRBD2. The CDR3 is 15 amino acids. J was trimmed by 2 bases and V by 7 bases; bases with no gene match: 7. Germline values: CDR1 SNHLY, CDR2 FYNNEI. CDR3: CASTPLAGAQETQYF. The CDR3 DNA reads as TGTGCCAGCACCCCTCTAGCGGGGGCTCAAGAGACCCAGTACTTC.

The chain combines TRBV27 with TRBJ1-2; D is possibly TRBD1 (5 bases). The CDR3 runs to 16 residues. V shed 6 bases and J shed 3 bases, with 20 bases lying between them. Germline V gene sequence: CDR1 MNHEY, CDR2 SMNVEV (reference sequence). The CDR3 loop reads CASRRGGAQSYYGYTF. In nucleotides, the CDR3 is TGTGCCAGCAGGAGGGGCGGGGCCCAGTCTTACTATGGCTACACCTTC.

The chain is built from TRBV27 and TRBJ2-3; D ambiguous. The CDR3 is made up of 13 amino acids. Germline V gene data show CDR1 as MNHEY and CDR2 as SMNVEV (reference sequence). The ends were cut back, 7 bases at V and 0 bases at J, with 8 bases in the middle. The CDR3 region has the DNA TGTGCCAGCAAGCCTACTAGCACAGATACGCAGTATTTT. This translates into CASKPTSTDTQYF.

The chain carries TRBV30 and TRBJ2-3, with D possibly matching TRBD1 (6 bases). V gave up 7 bases and J gave up 6 bases, with 20 bases separating them. CDR1 and CDR2 from the germline V gene are GTSNPN and SVGIG (reference sequence). This CDR3 has 14 residues. CDR3 amino acids: CASSLGPRGDTQYF. The CDR3, as DNA: TGTGCCTCGTCCCTGGGGCCAAGGGGGGATACGCAGTATTTT. Filled out from reference TRBV30 and TRBJ2-3, the complete variable domain reads SQTIHQWPATLVQPVGSPLSLECTVEGTSNPNLYWYRQAAGRGLQLLFYSVGIGQISSEVPQNLSASRPQDRQFILSSKKLLLSDSGFYLCASSLGPRGDTQYFGPGTRLTVL.

CDR3 nucleotide sequence: TGTGCCAGCAGCCCTCCTCCGGGGGTTCCTGGAAACACCATATATTTT. Its translation is CASSPPPGVPGNTIYF. The V and J genes are TRBV28 and TRBJ1-3; maybe TRBD1 (5 bases). The germline V gene encodes CDR1 MDHEN and CDR2 SYDVKM. CDR3 length equals 16 residues. The V end lost 6 bases, the J end lost 2 bases, and 17 bases lay between the germline ends.